The TCR beta chain described here comes from a study of OX40 agonist ivuxolimab in advanced cancers. As for the study in general: Patients' therapy was ivuxolimab, an antibody that acts as an agonist of OX40 (CD134).

Study-level results: Partial responders at 0.1-3.0 mg/kg had among the lowest clonal expansion. Researchers report that CD8+ T cells had, on average, more expanded clones than CD4+.

This clone was counted once. Its antigen is still unknown. TCRdb keeps only in-frame clones here, not all; method: immunoSEQ multiplex PCR. The sample contains 55,000 to 90,000 clones, 80% to 90% of which appear only once. Trimming shortened V by 9 bases and J by 0 bases, and 23 bases separated the two germline ends. Looked up from germline, CDR1 is SGHRS and CDR2 is YFSETQ. The CDR3 spans 17 residues. The specimen comprised CD4+ or CD8+ T cells sorted from blood, sampled in a trial of the OX40 agonist ivuxolimab. J is TRBJ2-3 and V is TRBV5-1; tentative D call: TRBD2 (5 bases). The receptor comes from an adult with an advanced solid tumor such as melanoma, head and neck, liver or kidney cancer. This CDR3 reads CATHRDPDAMSTDTQYF. In nucleotides, the CDR3 is TGCGCCACCCACCGGGATCCCGACGCCATGAGCACAGATACGCAGTATTTT.